This passage covers 28 T cell receptor beta chains from one sample sequenced in a study of blood T cell repertoires in COVID-19. The protocol was immunoSEQ multiplex PCR, while the TCRdb copy is restricted to in-frame clones and leaves out a portion. This sample has a few hundred thousand clones, with roughly 87% found just once. Material for sequencing was PBMCs or T cells enriched from blood (not recorded which). The receptors derive from a woman in her thirties who had recovered from COVID-19.

The rearrangement joins TRBV9 to TRBJ1-4; 7 nucleotides line up with TRBD1. The CDR3 contains 15 residues. Germline CDR1 is SGDLS and CDR2 is YYNGEE. The J segment lost 7 bases and the V segment lost 7 bases, leaving 13 bases of the junction unmatched. CDR3 loop: CASSPTPGTVEKLFF. The CDR3 bases are TGTGCCAGCTCGCCCACTCCCGGGACAGTTGAAAAACTGTTTTTT. The full variable domain, its missing parts supplied by reference TRBV9 and TRBJ1-4, is DSGVTQTPKHLITATGQRVTLRCSPRSGDLSVYWYQQSLDQGLQFLIQYYNGEERAKGNILERFSAQQFPDLHSELNLSSLELGDSALYFCASSPTPGTVEKLFFGSGTQLSVL.

J is TRBJ2-1 and V is TRBV6-6, with D perhaps TRBD2 (5 bases). V lost 11 bases to trimming and J lost 6 bases, with 14 bases between them. The CDR3 consists of 12 residues. Per the germline V gene, CDR1 is MNHNY and CDR2 is SVGAGI (reference sequence). For the CDR3, the DNA is TGTGCCCTCGAGGGAGTTCCCAATGAGCAGTTCTTC. It codes for CALEGVPNEQFF.

The chain carries TRBV18 and TRBJ2-7; possibly TRBD1 for D (6 bases). Per germline, CDR1 KGHSH and CDR2 LQKENI. The CDR3 contains 15 residues. V gave up 2 bases and J gave up 6 bases, with 17 bases separating them. CDR3 DNA sequence: TGTGCCAGCTCACCAATTGGGACACCTCTTCTCGAGCAGTACTTC. Its protein product is CASSPIGTPLLEQYF. Based on the CDR3 plus reference TRBV18 and TRBJ2-7, the full variable domain is NAGVMQNPRHLVRRRGQEARLRCSPMKGHSHVYWYRQLPEEGLKFMVYLQKENIIDESGMPKERFSAEFPKEGPSILRIQQVVRGDSAAYFCASSPIGTPLLEQYFGPGTRLTVT.

This chain links TRBV9 with TRBJ1-6, with 7 nucleotides matching TRBD1. CDR3 length equals 15 residues. Losses at the gene ends were 4 bases for V and 6 bases for J; bases not matched to a gene: 7. CDR1 and CDR2 from the germline V gene are SGDLS and YYNGEE. The CDR3 protein is CASSPRDSLNSPLHF. Here the CDR3 DNA reads TGTGCCAGCAGCCCCAGGGACAGCCTTAATTCACCCCTCCACTTT.

This sequence joins TRBV7-6 and TRBJ2-1; 8 bases fit TRBD2. Germline-derived CDR1 and CDR2 are SGHVS and FNYEAQ. This CDR3 is 18 amino acids long. The junction had 12 bases not matched to a gene; V was cut back by 1 base and J by 4 bases. The CDR3 sequence is CASSLGVGGLGSYNEQFF. The CDR3 region has the DNA TGTGCCAGCAGCTTAGGCGTTGGGGGACTAGGCTCGTACAATGAGCAGTTCTTC.

The rearrangement links TRBV28 to TRBJ2-1; D not certain. V was trimmed by 8 bases and J by 6 bases, leaving 20 bases between them. The CDR3 has 15 amino acids. Germline lookup yields CDR1 MDHEN and CDR2 SYDVKM. This chain's CDR3 is CASAAPARVLNEQFF. The CDR3 DNA is TGTGCCAGCGCGGCCCCCGCTAGAGTCCTCAATGAGCAGTTCTTC.

Regarding this clone: This sample also contains other DNA sequences that code for the same CDR3. The rearrangement joins TRBV3-1 (or the pseudogene TRBV3-2) to TRBJ1-4; no clear D gene. With 1 base removed from V and 3 bases from J, the gap between germline ends came to 6 bases. Germline V lookup: CDR1 LGHDT, CDR2 YNNKEL (reference sequence). The CDR3 runs 14 residues. The CDR3 nucleotides are TGTGCCAGCAGCCAAGGAGCGTCTAATGAAAAACTGTTTTTT. This gives the protein CASSQGASNEKLFF.

The V and J genes are TRBV1 and TRBJ2-7; TRBD2 is the table's D call, not checked against the DNA. TRBV1 is recorded as a pseudogene. The CDR3 has 15 amino acids. The CDR3 spells CTSSQVPMKTYEQYF. Written as DNA, the CDR3 is TGCACCAGCAGCCAAGTACCTATGAAAACCTACGAGCAGTACTTC.

The chain couples TRBV10-3 to TRBJ2-3; 7 bases agree with TRBD1. Germline values: CDR1 ENHRY, CDR2 SYGVKD. J lost 9 bases, V lost 3 bases, and 6 bases had no gene match. The CDR3 contains 13 residues. DNA for the CDR3: TGTGCCATCAGTGACCGGACAGGCGACACGCAGTATTTT. Its translation is CAISDRTGDTQYF.

V gene TRBV2 combines with J gene TRBJ1-1; the match to TRBD1 covers 9 bases. The V gene's germline CDR1 is SNHLY and CDR2 FYNNEI. This CDR3 region has 15 residues. Unmatched junction bases numbered 13, after V lost 11 bases and J lost 3 bases. CDR3: CAGSGTGRVDTEAFF. CDR3 nucleotide sequence: TGTGCCGGATCCGGGACAGGGAGAGTAGACACTGAAGCTTTCTTT.

The CDR3 sequence: CASTRGTEAFF. The CDR3 nucleotides are TGTGCCAGCACCCGAGGCACTGAAGCTTTCTTT. The rearrangement links TRBV27 to TRBJ1-1; D unclear. Trimming took off 7 bases at V and 4 bases at J, with 7 bases between the two ends. The CDR3 runs to 11 residues. Looked up from germline, CDR1 is MNHEY and CDR2 is SMNVEV (reference sequence).

The chain is built from TRBV19 and TRBJ1-4; 7 bases fit TRBD1. This CDR3 comprises 13 residues. Germline loops: CDR1 LNHDA, CDR2 SQIVND (reference sequence). The junction had 13 bases not matched to a gene; V was cut back by 5 bases and J by 16 bases. CDR3 amino acids: CASSVTDDREAFF. CDR3 bases: TGTGCCAGTAGTGTCACGGATGACAGGGAGGCGTTTTTT.

The chain is built from TRBV10-1 and TRBJ2-2, with D uncertain. Germline loops: CDR1 WNHNN, CDR2 SYGVQD (reference sequence). The V gene lost 2 bases and the J gene lost 5 bases, with 12 bases spanning the gap. This CDR3 comprises 15 residues. The CDR3 nucleotides are TGCGCCAGCAGTGAGGGAGCAAGAGGAACCGGGGAGCTGTTTTTT. It encodes CASSEGARGTGELFF.

This chain joins TRBV7-9 and TRBJ2-3; 7 bases are a match to TRBD1. V dropped 6 bases and J dropped 3; count of bases not matched to a gene: 3. The CDR3 consists of 13 residues. Germline-derived CDR1 and CDR2 are SEHNR and FQNEAQ (reference sequence). As DNA, the CDR3 is TGTGCCAGCAGACAGGGGTCTACAGATACGCAGTATTTT. Translation: CASRQGSTDTQYF.

The rearrangement uses TRBV27 and TRBJ2-7; tentative D call: TRBD2 (6 bases). V dropped 6 bases and J dropped 0 bases, with 9 bases sitting between them. The CDR3 totals 13 residues. Germline CDR1 and CDR2: MNHEY and SMNVEV (reference sequence). CDR3 coding DNA: TGTGCCAGCAGAGGTAGCGGCTCCTACGAGCAGTACTTC. Protein: CASRGSGSYEQYF.

In this sample, this clone turned up a few times. The V call is TRBV3-1 (or the pseudogene TRBV3-2), the J call TRBJ2-1, with 12 bases matching TRBD2. The CDR3 spans 17 residues. Germline assignment: CDR1 LGHDT and CDR2 YNNKEL (reference sequence). V lost 5 bases, J lost 9 bases, and 14 bases stayed unmatched. CDR3 region: CASSFTSTTSGRGEQFF. CDR3 nucleotide sequence: TGTGCCAGCAGCTTCACATCAACGACTAGCGGGAGAGGTGAGCAGTTCTTC.

The chain links TRBV4-2 to TRBJ1-2, with TRBD1 as a possible D gene (6 bases). The ends were cut back, 6 bases at V and 3 bases at J, with 11 bases in the middle. This CDR3 has 13 residues. Germline loops: CDR1 LGHNA, CDR2 YNFKEQ. The CDR3 DNA reads as TGTGCCAGCAGTCCCGGGACACACTATGGCTACACCTTC. The encoded protein is CASSPGTHYGYTF.

J is TRBJ2-2 and V is TRBV5-6, with 10 nucleotides matching TRBD2. J gave up 6 bases and V 4 bases, and 6 bases lay outside the gene matches. Germline values: CDR1 SGHDT, CDR2 YYEEEE. This CDR3 has 15 residues. In DNA, the CDR3 is TGTGCCAGCAGCCAGACTAGCGGGCGCCCCGGGGAGCTGTTTTTT. It yields the protein CASSQTSGRPGELFF. The complete variable domain, with remaining parts taken from reference TRBV5-6 and TRBJ2-2, reads DAGVTQSPTHLIKTRGQQVTLRCSPKSGHDTVSWYQQALGQGPQFIFQYYEEEERQRGNFPDRFSGHQFPNYSSELNVNALLLGDSALYLCASSQTSGRPGELFFGEGSRLTVL.

V gene TRBV7-6 combines with J gene TRBJ2-3, with D perhaps matching TRBD2 (5 bases). Germline CDR1 SGHVS, CDR2 FNYEAQ. The V end was cut by 3 bases, the J end by 0 bases, with 10 bases between. The CDR3 length is 15 residues. CDR3 sequence: CASSLASRSTDTQYF. CDR3 DNA: TGTGCCAGCAGCTTGGCTAGCCGCAGCACAGATACGCAGTATTTT.

The chain links TRBV10-2 to TRBJ1-1, with D tentatively TRBD1 (5 bases). The CDR3 contains 16 residues. The germline V and J ends were trimmed by 5 bases and 2 bases, with 18 bases remaining between them. From germline, CDR1 is WSHSY and CDR2 SAAADI. The CDR3 DNA reads as TGCGCCAGCAGTAAGGCAGGGTCATGGGTCAACACTGAAGCTTTCTTT. Translating it yields CASSKAGSWVNTEAFF.

V usage is TRBV18 and J usage is TRBJ1-2; 10 positions agree with TRBD1. Trimming cost V 3 bases and J 8 bases; bases outside gene matches: 6. Germline-derived CDR1 and CDR2 are KGHSH and LQKENI. The CDR3 extends over 14 amino acids. CDR3 sequence: CASSPGQGNQGYTF. The CDR3 coding sequence is TGTGCCAGCTCACCGGGACAGGGGAATCAGGGCTACACCTTC. Full variable domain (rest looked up from reference TRBV18 and TRBJ1-2): NAGVMQNPRHLVRRRGQEARLRCSPMKGHSHVYWYRQLPEEGLKFMVYLQKENIIDESGMPKERFSAEFPKEGPSILRIQQVVRGDSAAYFCASSPGQGNQGYTFGSGTRLTVV.

This chain uses TRBV2 with TRBJ1-2; 8 positions match TRBD1. Germline trimming cut 7 bases from V and 3 bases from J; bases unmatched to any gene: 4. CDR1 and CDR2 from the germline V gene are SNHLY and FYNNEI. The CDR3 is 13 amino acids. The CDR3 sequence: CASMPDRDYGYTF. In DNA, the CDR3 is TGTGCCAGCATGCCGGACAGGGACTATGGCTACACCTTC. Complete variable domain (other parts from reference TRBV2 and TRBJ1-2): EPEVTQTPSHQVTQMGQEVILRCVPISNHLYFYWYRQILGQKVEFLVSFYNNEISEKSEIFDDQFSVERPDGSNFTLKIRSTKLEDSAMYFCASMPDRDYGYTFGSGTRLTVV.

The chain combines TRBV18 with TRBJ2-5; TRBD2 matches at 8 bases. CDR1 is KGHSH and CDR2 is LQKENI in the germline V gene. The V gene end was trimmed by 3 bases and the J gene end by 2 bases; junction bases not matched to a gene: 5. The CDR3 totals 15 residues. The CDR3 DNA sequence: TGTGCCAGCTCACCGGGACTAGGGGGACAAGAGACCCAGTACTTC. This encodes CASSPGLGGQETQYF.

The CDR3 spells CASSGLTGADTEAFF. The CDR3 nucleotides read TGTGCCAGCAGCGGGTTGACAGGGGCGGACACTGAAGCTTTCTTT. The rearrangement uses TRBV27 and TRBJ1-1; 8 nucleotides line up with TRBD1. Per the germline V gene, CDR1 is MNHEY and CDR2 is SMNVEV (reference sequence). The CDR3 contains 15 residues. V shed 6 bases and J 3 bases; nucleotides not matched to a gene: 9.

The rearrangement joins TRBV5-1 to TRBJ2-6; D is possibly TRBD1 (5 bases). The germline CDR1 and CDR2 sequences are SGHRS and YFSETQ. Trimming removed 0 bases at V and 1 base at J, with 5 bases between. CDR3 length equals 15 residues. CDR3 loop: CASSLEGSGANVLTF. The DNA for the CDR3 is TGCGCCAGCAGCTTGGAGGGGTCTGGGGCCAACGTCCTGACTTTC.

The CDR3 region is CAWTSGGVQETQYF. The CDR3 coding sequence is TGTGCCTGGACTAGCGGGGGAGTACAAGAGACCCAGTACTTC. The chain has TRBV30 and TRBJ2-5, with 10 positions matching TRBD2. The CDR3 consists of 14 residues. V trimming: 4 bases; J trimming: 2 bases; junction bases outside the gene matches: 4. Germline V gene data show CDR1 as GTSNPN and CDR2 as SVGIG (reference sequence).

The genes are TRBV20-1 and TRBJ2-7, with TRBD2 matching over 9 bases. V was pared by 3 bases and J by 6 bases, with 6 bases of the junction left unmatched. This CDR3 spans 13 amino acids. Looked up from germline, CDR1 is DFQATT and CDR2 is SNEGSKA (reference sequence). CDR3 sequence (DNA): TGCAGTGCTAGTTTTAGCGGGAGCCTCGAGCAGTACTTC. It is translated as CSASFSGSLEQYF.

V is TRBV5-1 and J is TRBJ2-3, with 8 positions matching TRBD2. This CDR3 spans 16 amino acids. Losses at the gene ends were 0 bases for V and 4 bases for J; bases not matched to a gene: 7. Per the germline V gene, CDR1 is SGHRS and CDR2 is YFSETQ. The CDR3 region is CASSLASLAGPDTQYF. The CDR3 DNA follows: TGCGCCAGCAGCTTGGCCAGTCTAGCGGGCCCAGATACGCAGTATTTT.